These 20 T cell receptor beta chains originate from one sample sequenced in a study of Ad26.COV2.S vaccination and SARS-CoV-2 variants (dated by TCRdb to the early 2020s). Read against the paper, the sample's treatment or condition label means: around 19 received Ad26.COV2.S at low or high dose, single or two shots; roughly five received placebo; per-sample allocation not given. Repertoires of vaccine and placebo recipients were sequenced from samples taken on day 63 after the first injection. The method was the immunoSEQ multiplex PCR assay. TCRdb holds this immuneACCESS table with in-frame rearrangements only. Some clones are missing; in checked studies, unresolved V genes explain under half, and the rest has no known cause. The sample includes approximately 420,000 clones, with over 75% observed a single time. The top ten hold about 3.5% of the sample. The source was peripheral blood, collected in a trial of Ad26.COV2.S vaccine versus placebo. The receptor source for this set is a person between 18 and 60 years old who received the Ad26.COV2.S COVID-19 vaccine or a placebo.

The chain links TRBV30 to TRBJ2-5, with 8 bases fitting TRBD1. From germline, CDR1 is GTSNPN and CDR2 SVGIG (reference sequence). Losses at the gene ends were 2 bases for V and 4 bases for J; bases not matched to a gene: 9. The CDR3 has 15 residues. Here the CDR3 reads CAWSTDRVVRETQYF. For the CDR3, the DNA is TGTGCCTGGAGTACGGACAGGGTAGTAAGAGAGACCCAGTACTTC.

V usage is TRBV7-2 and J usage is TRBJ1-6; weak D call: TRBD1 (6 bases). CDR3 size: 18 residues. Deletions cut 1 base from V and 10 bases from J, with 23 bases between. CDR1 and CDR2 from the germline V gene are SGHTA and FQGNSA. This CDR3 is CASSLDAPMRGQGSPLHF. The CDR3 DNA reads TGTGCCAGCAGCTTAGACGCCCCTATGCGGGGGCAGGGGTCACCCCTCCACTTT.

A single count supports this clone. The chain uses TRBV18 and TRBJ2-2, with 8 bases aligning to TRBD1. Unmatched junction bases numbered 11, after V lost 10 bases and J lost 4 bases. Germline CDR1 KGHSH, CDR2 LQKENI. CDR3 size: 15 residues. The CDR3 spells CAIPAGTGLTGELFF. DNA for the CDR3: TGTGCCATCCCCGCCGGGACAGGACTCACCGGGGAGCTGTTTTTT.

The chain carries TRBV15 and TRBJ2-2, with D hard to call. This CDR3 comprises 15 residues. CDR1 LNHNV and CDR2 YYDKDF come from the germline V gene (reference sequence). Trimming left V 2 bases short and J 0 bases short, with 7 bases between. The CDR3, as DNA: TGTGCCACCAGCAGATCAGACACGAACACCGGGGAGCTGTTTTTT. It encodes CATSRSDTNTGELFF.

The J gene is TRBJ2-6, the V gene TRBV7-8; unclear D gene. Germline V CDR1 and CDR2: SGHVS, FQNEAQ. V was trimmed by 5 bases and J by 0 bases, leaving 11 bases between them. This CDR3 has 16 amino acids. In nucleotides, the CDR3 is TGTGCCAGCAGCGCCCCCGGGTACTCTGGGGCCAACGTCCTGACTTTC. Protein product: CASSAPGYSGANVLTF. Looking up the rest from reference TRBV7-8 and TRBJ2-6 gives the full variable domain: GAGVSQSPRYKVAKRGQDVALRCDPISGHVSLFWYQQALGQGPEFLTYFQNEAQLDKSGLPSDRFFAERPEGSVSTLKIQRTQQEDSAVYLCASSAPGYSGANVLTFGAGSRLTVL.

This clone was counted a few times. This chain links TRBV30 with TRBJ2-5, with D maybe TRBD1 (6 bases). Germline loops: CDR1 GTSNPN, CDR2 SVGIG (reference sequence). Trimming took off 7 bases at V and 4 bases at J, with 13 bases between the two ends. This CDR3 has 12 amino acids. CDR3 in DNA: TGTGCCTACACAGGGTCGGCAGAGACCCAGTACTTC. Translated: CAYTGSAETQYF.

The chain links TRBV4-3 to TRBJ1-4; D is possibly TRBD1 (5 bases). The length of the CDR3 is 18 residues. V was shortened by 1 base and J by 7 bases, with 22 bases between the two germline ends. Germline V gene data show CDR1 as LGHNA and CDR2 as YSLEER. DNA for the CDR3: TGCGCCAGCAGCCAAGCCTATGGGCCGGGACTTCAAACTGAAAAACTGTTTTTT. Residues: CASSQAYGPGLQTEKLFF.

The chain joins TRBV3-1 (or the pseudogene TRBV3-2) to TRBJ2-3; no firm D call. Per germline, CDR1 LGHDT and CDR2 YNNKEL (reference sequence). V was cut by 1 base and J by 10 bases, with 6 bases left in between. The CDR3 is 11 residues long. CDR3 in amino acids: CASSQGLSQYF. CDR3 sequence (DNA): TGTGCCAGCAGCCAAGGACTGTCGCAGTATTTT.

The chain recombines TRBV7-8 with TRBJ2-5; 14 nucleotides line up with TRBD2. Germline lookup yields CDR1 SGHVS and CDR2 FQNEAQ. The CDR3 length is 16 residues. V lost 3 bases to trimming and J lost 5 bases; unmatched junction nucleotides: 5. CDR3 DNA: TGTGCCAGCAGCTTCCGACTAGCGGGGGGGGAGGAGACCCAGTACTTC. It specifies CASSFRLAGGEETQYF.

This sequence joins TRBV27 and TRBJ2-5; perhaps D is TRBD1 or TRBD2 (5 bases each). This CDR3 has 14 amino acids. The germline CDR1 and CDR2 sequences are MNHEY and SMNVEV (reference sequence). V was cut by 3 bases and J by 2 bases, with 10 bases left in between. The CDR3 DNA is TGTGCCAGCAGTTTCTACGGGGCGCAAGAGACCCAGTACTTC. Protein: CASSFYGAQETQYF.

CDR3 nucleotides: TGTGCCTGCCCCTTGGGGGGTAAGTTCCTCAATCAGCCCCAGCATTTT. Translating gives CACPLGGKFLNQPQHF. The V call is TRBV30, the J call TRBJ1-5; tentatively, D is TRBD1 (5 bases). The germline V gene has CDR1 GTSNPN and CDR2 SVGIG (reference sequence). The germline V and J ends were trimmed by 6 bases and 3 bases, with 21 bases remaining between them. The CDR3 consists of 16 residues.

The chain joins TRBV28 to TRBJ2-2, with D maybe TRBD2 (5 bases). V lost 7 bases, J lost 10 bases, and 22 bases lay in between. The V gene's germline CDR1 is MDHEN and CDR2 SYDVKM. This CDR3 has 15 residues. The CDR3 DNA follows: TGTGCCAGCAAGGGAATACGGGGAGTAAGTGAGGAGCTGTTTTTT. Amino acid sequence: CASKGIRGVSEELFF. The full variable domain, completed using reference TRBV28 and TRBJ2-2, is DVKVTQSSRYLVKRTGEKVFLECVQDMDHENMFWYRQDPGLGLRLIYFSYDVKMKEKGDIPEGYSVSREKKERFSLILESASTNQTSMYLCASKGIRGVSEELFFGEGSRLTVL.

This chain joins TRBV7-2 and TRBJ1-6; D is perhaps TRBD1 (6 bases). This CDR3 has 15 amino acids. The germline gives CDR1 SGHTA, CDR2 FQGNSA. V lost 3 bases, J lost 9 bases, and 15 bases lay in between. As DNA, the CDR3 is TGTGCCAGCAGCTTGGGGGCGAATCGAGGTTCACCCCTCCACTTT. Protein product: CASSLGANRGSPLHF.

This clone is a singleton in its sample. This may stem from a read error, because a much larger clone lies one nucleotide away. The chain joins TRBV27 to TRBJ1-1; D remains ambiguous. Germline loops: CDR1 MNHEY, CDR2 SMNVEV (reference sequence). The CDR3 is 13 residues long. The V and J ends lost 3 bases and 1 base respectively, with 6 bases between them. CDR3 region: CASSFKENTEAFF. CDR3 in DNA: TGTGCCAGCAGTTTCAAGGAGAACACTGAAGCTTTCTTT.

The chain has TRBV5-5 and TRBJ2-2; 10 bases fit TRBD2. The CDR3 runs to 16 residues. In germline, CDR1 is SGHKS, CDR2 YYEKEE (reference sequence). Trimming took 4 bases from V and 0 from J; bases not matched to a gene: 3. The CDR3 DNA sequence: TGTGCCAGCAGCACCCTAGCGGGGGCGAACACCGGGGAGCTGTTTTTT. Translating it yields CASSTLAGANTGELFF. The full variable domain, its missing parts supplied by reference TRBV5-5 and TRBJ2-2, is DAGVTQSPTHLIKTRGQQVTLRCSPISGHKSVSWYQQVLGQGPQFIFQYYEKEERGRGNFPDRFSARQFPNYSSELNVNALLLGDSALYLCASSTLAGANTGELFFGEGSRLTVL.

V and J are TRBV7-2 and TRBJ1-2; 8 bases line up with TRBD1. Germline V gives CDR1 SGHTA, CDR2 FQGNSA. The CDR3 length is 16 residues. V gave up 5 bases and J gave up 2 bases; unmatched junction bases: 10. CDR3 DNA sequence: TGTGCCAGCAGCCCAATCCGGGACAGGCTAAACTATGGCTACACCTTC. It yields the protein CASSPIRDRLNYGYTF. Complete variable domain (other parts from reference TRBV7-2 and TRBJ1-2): GAGVSQSPSNKVTEKGKDVELRCDPISGHTALYWYRQSLGQGLEFLIYFQGNSAPDKSGLPSDRFSAERTGGSVSTLTIQRTQQEDSAVYLCASSPIRDRLNYGYTFGSGTRLTVV.

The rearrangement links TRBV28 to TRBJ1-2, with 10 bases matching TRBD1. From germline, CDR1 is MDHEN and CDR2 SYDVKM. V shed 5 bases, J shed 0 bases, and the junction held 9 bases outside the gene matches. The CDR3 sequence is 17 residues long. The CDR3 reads CASSPRDRGFANYGYTF. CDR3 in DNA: TGTGCCAGCAGTCCTCGGGACAGGGGTTTTGCTAACTATGGCTACACCTTC.

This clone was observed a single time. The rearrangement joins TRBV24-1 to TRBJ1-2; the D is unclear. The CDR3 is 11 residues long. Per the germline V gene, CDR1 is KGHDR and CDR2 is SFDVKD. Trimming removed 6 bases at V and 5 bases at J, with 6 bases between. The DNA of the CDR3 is TGTGCCACCAGTTCCGGGTATGGCTACACCTTC. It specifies CATSSGYGYTF.

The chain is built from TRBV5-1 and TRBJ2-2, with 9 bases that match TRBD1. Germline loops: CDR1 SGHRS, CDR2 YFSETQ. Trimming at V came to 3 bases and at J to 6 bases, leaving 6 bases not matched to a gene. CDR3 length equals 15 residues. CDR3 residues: CASSWRDRASGELFF. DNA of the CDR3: TGCGCCAGCAGCTGGCGGGACAGGGCTTCCGGGGAGCTGTTTTTT.

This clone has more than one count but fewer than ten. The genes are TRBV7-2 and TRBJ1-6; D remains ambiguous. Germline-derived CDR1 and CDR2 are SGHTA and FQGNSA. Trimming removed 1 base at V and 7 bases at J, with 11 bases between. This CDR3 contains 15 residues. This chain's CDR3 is CASSLGATSNSPLHF. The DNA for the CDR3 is TGTGCCAGCAGCTTAGGTGCGACCTCCAATTCACCCCTCCACTTT. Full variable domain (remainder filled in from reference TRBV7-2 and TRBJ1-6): GAGVSQSPSNKVTEKGKDVELRCDPISGHTALYWYRQSLGQGLEFLIYFQGNSAPDKSGLPSDRFSAERTGGSVSTLTIQRTQQEDSAVYLCASSLGATSNSPLHFGNGTRLTVT.